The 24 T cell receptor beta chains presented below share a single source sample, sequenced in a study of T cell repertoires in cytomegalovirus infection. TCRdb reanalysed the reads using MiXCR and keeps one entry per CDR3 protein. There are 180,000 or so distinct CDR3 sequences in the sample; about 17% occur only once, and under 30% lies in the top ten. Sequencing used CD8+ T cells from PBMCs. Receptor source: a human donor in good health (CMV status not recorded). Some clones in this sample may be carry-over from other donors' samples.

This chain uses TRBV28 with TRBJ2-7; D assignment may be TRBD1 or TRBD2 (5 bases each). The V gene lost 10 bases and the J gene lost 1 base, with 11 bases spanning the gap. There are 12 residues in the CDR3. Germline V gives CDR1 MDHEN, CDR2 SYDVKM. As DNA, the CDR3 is TGTGCCACCCGTGGGGGATCCTACGAGCAGTACTTC. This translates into CATRGGSYEQYF.

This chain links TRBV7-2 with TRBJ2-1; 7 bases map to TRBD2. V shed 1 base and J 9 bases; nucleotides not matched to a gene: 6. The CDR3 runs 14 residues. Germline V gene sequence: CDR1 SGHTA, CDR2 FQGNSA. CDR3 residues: CASSLVGGDSEQFF. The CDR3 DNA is TGTGCCAGCAGCTTAGTGGGGGGGGATAGTGAGCAGTTCTTC.

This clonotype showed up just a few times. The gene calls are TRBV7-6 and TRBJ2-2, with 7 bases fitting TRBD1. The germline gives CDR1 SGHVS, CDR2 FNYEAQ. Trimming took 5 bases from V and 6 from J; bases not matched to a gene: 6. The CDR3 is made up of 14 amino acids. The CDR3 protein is CASSRITGAGELFF. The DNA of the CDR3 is TGTGCCAGCAGCCGGATAACAGGGGCCGGGGAGCTGTTTTTT.

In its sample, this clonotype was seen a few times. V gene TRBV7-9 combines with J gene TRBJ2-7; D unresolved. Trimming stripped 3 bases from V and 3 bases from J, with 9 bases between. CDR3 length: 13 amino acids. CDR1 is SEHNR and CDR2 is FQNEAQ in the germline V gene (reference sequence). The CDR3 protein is CASSFLLNYEQYF. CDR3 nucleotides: TGTGCCAGCAGCTTTCTTCTCAACTACGAGCAGTACTTC.

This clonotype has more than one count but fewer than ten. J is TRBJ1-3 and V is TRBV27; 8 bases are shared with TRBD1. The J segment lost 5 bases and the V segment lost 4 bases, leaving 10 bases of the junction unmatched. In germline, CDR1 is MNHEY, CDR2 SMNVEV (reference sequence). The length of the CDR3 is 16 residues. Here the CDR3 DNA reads TGTGCCAGCAGTTCCCGCCGGGGACAGGCGAGAAACACCATATATTTT. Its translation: CASSSRRGQARNTIYF.

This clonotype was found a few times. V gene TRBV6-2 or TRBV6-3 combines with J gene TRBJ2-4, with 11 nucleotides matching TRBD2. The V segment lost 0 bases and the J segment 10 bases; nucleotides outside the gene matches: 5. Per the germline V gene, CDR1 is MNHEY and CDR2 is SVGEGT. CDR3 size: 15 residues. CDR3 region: CASSYSASGGIIQYF. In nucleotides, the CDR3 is TGTGCCAGCAGTTACTCGGCTAGCGGGGGGATAATTCAGTACTTC.

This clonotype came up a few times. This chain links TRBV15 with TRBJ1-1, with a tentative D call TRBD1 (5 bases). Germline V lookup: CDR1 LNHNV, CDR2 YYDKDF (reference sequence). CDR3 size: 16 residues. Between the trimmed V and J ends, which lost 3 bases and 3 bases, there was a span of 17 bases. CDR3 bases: TGTGCCACCAGCAGCTTCCGGGCGGGGGTTGACACTGAAGCTTTCTTT. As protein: CATSSFRAGVDTEAFF.

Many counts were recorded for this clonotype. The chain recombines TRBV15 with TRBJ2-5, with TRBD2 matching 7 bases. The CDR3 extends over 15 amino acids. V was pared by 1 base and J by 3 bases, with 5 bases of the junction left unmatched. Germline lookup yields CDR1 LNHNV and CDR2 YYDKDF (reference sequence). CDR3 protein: CATSRVASGKETQYF. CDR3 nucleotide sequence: TGTGCCACCAGCAGAGTCGCTAGCGGAAAAGAGACCCAGTACTTC.

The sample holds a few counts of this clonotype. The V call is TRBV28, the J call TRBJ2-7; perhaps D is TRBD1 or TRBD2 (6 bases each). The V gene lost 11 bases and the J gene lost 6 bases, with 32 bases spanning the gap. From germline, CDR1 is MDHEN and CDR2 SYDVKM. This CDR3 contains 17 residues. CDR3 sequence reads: CAATGGRHPGGSGEQYF. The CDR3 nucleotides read TGTGCCGCAACGGGCGGCAGACATCCCGGGGGCTCGGGCGAGCAGTACTTC.

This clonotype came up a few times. Written as DNA, the CDR3 is TGTGCCAGCAGCCCCCGGACAGATAGCTCTGGGGCCAACGTCCTGACTTTC. Residues: CASSPRTDSSGANVLTF. V usage is TRBV7-9 and J usage is TRBJ2-6; maybe TRBD1 (6 bases). CDR1 and CDR2 (germline): SEHNR, FQNEAQ (reference sequence). Trimming cost V 5 bases and J 0 bases, with 14 bases left between them. CDR3 length: 17 residues. Looking up the rest from reference TRBV7-9 and TRBJ2-6 gives the full variable domain: DTGVSQNPRHKITKRGQNVTFRCDPISEHNRLYWYRQTLGQGPEFLTYFQNEAQLEKSRLLSDRFSAERPKGSFSTLEIQRTEQGDSAMYLCASSPRTDSSGANVLTFGAGSRLTVL.

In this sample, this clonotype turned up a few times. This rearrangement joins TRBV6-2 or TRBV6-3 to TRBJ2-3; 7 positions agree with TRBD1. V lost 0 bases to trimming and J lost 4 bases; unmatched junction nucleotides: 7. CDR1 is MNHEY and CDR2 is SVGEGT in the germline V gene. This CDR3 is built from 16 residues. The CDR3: CASSYSRTGRADTQYF. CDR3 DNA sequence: TGTGCCAGCAGTTACTCAAGGACAGGCCGCGCAGATACGCAGTATTTT.

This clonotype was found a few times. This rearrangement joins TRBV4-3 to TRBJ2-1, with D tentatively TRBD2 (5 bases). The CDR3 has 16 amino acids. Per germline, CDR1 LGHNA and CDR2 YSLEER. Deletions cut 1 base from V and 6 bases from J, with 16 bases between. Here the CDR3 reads CASSQVYRGSGNEQFF. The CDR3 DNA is TGCGCCAGCAGCCAAGTGTATCGAGGGTCTGGCAATGAGCAGTTCTTC.

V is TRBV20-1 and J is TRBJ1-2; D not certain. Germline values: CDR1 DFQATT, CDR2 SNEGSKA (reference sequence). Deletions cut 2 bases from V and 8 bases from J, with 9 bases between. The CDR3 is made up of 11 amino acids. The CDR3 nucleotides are TGCAGTGCTAGACGAATAGCCGGCTACACCTTC. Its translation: CSARRIAGYTF.

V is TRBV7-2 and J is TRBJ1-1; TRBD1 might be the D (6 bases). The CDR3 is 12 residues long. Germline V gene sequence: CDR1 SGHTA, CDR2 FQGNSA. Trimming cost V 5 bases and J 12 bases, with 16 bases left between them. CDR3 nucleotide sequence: TGTGCCAGCAGCCTGGGGGCCCGAGTTCCTTTCTTT. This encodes CASSLGARVPFF.

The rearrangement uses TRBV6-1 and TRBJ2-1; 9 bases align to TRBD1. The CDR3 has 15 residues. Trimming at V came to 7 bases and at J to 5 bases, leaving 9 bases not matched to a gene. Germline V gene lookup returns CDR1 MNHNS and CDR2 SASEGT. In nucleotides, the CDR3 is TGTGCCAGCACACCGGGACAGGGTCTGGACAATGAGCAGTTCTTC. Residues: CASTPGQGLDNEQFF.

The DNA of the CDR3 is TGTGCCATCAGTGACAGGGACAGGGGCCTTGGGGAGACCCAGTACTTC. Translating gives CAISDRDRGLGETQYF. The chain combines TRBV10-3 with TRBJ2-5; 10 nucleotides agree with TRBD1. The CDR3 has 16 amino acids. Losses at the gene ends were 3 bases for V and 5 bases for J; bases not matched to a gene: 9. CDR1 and CDR2 (germline): ENHRY, SYGVKD.

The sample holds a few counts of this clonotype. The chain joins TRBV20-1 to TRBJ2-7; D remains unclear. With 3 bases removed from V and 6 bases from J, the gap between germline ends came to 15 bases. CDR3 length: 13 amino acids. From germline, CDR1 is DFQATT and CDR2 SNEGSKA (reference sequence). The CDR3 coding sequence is TGCAGTGCTAGTAAACTGAACCCCAGCGAGCAGTACTTC. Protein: CSASKLNPSEQYF.

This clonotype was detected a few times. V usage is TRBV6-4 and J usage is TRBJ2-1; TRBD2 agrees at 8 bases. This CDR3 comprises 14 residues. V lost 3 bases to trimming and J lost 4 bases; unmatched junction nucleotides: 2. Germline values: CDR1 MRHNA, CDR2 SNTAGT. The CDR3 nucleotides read TGTGCCAGCAGTGAGGCTAGCGGGTACAATGAGCAGTTCTTC. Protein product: CASSEASGYNEQFF.

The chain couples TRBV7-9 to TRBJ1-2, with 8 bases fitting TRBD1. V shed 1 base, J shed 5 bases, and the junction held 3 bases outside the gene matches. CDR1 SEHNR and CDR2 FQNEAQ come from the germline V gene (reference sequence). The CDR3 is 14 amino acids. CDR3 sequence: CASSLEGTGYGYTF. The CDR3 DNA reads TGTGCCAGCAGCTTAGAAGGGACAGGTTATGGCTACACCTTC.

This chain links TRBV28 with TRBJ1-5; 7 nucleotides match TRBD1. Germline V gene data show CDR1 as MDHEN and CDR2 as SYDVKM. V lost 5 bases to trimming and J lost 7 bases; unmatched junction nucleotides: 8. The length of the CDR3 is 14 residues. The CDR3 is CASSPRQGGQPQHF. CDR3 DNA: TGTGCCAGCAGTCCACGACAGGGAGGGCAGCCCCAGCATTTT.

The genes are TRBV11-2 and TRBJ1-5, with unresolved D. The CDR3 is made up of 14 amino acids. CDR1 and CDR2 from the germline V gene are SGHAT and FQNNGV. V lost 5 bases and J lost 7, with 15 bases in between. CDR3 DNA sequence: TGTGCCAGCAGCATCGACAAGGCGCGACAGCCCCAGCATTTT. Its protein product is CASSIDKARQPQHF.

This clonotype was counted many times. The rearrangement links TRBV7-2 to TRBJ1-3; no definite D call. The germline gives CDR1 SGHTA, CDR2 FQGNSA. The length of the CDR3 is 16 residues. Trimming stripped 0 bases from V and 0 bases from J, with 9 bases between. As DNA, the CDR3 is TGTGCCAGCAGCTTAGCCCTACCTACCTCTGGAAACACCATATATTTT. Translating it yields CASSLALPTSGNTIYF.

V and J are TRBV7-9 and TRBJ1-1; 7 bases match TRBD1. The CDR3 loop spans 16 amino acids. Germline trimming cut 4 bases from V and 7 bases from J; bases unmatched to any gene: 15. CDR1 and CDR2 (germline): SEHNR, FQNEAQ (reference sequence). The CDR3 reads CASSSSRGVQVVEAFF. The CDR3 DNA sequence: TGTGCCAGCAGCTCATCCAGGGGGGTCCAGGTCGTTGAAGCTTTCTTT.

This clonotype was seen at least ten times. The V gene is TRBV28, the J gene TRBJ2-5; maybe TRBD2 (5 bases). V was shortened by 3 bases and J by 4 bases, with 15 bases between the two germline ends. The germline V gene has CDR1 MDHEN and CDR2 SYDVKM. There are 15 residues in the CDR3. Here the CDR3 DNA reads TGTGCCAGCAGTTTCGGAGGTGGGTTTGGAGAGACCCAGTACTTC. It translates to CASSFGGGFGETQYF.